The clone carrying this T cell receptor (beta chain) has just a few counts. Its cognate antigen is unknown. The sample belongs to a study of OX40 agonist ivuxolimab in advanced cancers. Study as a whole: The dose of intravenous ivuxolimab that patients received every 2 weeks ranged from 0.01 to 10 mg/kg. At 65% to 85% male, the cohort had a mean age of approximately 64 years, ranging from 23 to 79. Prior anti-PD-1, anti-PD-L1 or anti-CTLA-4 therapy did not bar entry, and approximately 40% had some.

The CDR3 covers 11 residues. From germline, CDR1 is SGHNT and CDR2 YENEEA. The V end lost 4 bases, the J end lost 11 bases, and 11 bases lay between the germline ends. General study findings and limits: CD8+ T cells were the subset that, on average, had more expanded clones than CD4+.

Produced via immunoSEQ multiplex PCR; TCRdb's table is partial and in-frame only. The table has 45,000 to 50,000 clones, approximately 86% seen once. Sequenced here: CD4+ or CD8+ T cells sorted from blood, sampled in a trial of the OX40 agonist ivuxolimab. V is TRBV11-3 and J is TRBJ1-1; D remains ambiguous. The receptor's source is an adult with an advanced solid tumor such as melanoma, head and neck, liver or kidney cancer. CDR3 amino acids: CASSSRAEAFF. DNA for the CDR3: TGTGCCAGCAGCTCCCGCGCGGAGGCTTTCTTT.